In this sample, the clone carrying this TCR beta chain turned up many times. The antigen is not known. This record comes from a study of breast tumors, draining lymph nodes, adjacent tissues. General study points: Compared with lymph nodes, tumors were less diverse; compared with nontumor tissue, more. The lymph node origin of tumor T cells was framed as consistent with a hypothesis, not demonstrated.

The ends were cut back, 0 bases at V and 0 bases at J, with 15 bases in the middle. There are 18 residues in the CDR3. The V gene's germline CDR1 is LGHDT and CDR2 YNNKEL (reference sequence). TCRdb processed the multiplex PCR reads anew with MiXCR; each CDR3 protein has one entry. Seen here are over 130,000 distinct CDR3 sequences, over 25% observed once, and the top ten hold around 2.3%. Axillary draining lymph nodes of breast cancer patients supplied the node samples. This TCR was recovered from a female donor with breast cancer. Some clones in this sample may be carry-over from other donors' samples. J is TRBJ1-3 and V is TRBV3-1; a possible D gene is TRBD1 (5 bases). The sample was axillary lymph node tissue. The CDR3 reads CASSQDTLRVHSGNTIYF. The CDR3 DNA reads TGTGCCAGCAGCCAAGATACCCTCAGGGTACACTCTGGAAACACCATATATTTT. The full variable domain, rest sourced from reference TRBV3-1 and TRBJ1-3, is DTAVSQTPKYLVTQMGNDKSIKCEQNLGHDTMYWYKQDSKKFLKIMFSYNNKELIINETVPNRFSPKSPDKAHLNLHINSLELGDSAVYFCASSQDTLRVHSGNTIYFGEGSWLTVV.